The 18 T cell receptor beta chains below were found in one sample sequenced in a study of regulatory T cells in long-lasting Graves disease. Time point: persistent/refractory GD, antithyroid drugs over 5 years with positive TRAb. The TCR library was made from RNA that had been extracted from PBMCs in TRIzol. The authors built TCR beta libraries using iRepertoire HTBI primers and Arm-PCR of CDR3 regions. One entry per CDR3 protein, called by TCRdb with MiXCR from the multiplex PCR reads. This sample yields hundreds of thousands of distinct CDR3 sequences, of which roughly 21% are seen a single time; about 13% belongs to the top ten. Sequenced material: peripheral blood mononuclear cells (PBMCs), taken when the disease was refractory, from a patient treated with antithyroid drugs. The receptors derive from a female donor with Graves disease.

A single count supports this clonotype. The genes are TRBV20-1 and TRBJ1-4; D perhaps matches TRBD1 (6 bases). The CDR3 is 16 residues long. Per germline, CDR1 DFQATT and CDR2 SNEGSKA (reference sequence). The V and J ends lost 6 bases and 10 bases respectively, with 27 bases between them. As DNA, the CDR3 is TGCAGTGCCCCAAGCGGCAGGGGCCTTGGGTTGGGAAAACTGTTTTTT. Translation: CSAPSGRGLGLGKLFF.

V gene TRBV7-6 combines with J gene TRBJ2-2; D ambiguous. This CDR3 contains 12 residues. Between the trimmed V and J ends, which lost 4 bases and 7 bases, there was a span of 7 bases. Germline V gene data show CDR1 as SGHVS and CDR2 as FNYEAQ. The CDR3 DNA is TGTGCCAGCAGCTCACGGTTCGGGGAGCTGTTTTTT. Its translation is CASSSRFGELFF.

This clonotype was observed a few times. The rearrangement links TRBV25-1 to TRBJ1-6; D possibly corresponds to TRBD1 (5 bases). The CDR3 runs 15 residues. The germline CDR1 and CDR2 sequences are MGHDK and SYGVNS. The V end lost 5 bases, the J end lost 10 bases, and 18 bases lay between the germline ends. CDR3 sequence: CASSKVSGSGSPLHF. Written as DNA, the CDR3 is TGTGCCAGCAGTAAGGTCTCAGGGAGCGGGTCACCCCTCCACTTT.

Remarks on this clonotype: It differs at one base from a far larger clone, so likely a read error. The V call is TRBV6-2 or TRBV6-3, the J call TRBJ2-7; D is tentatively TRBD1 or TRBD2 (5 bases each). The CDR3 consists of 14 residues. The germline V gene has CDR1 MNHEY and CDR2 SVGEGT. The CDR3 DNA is TGTGCCAGCAGTACCGGGACGCTCAGCTCGGAGCAGCACTTC. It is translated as CASSTGTLSSEQHF.

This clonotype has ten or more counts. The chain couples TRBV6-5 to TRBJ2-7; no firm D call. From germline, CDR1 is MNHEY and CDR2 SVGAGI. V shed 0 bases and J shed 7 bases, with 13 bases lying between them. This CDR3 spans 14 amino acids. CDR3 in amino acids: CASSYSLQLREQYF. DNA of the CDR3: TGTGCCAGCAGTTACTCGTTACAGTTGCGGGAGCAGTACTTC.

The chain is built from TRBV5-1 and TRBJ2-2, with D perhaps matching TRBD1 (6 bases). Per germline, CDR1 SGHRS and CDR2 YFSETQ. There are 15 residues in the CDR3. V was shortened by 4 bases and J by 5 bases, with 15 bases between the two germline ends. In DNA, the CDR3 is TGCGCCAGCAGCCCCATCCTAGGACAGACCGGGGAGCTGTTTTTT. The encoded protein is CASSPILGQTGELFF.

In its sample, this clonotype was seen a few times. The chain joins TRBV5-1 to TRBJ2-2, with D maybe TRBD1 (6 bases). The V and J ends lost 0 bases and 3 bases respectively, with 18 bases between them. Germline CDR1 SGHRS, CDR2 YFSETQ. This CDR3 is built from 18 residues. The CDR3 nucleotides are TGCGCCAGCAGCTTGGGCCGAGTCTATTCAGGGGACACCGGGGAGCTGTTTTTT. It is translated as CASSLGRVYSGDTGELFF.

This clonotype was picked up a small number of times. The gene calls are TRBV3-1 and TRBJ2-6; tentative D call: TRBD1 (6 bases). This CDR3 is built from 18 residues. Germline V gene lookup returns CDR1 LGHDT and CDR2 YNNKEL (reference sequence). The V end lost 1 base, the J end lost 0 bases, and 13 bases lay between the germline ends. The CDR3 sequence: CASSQVSGETSGANVLTF. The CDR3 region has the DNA TGTGCCAGCAGCCAAGTCTCAGGGGAGACCTCTGGGGCCAACGTCCTGACTTTC.

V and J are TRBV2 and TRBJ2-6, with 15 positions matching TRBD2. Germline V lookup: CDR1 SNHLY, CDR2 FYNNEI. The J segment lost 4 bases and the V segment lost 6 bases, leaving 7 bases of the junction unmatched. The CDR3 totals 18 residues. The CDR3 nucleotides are TGTGCCAGCAGCTGGACTAGCGGGAGGGCCTCCGGGGCCAACGTCCTGACTTTC. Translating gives CASSWTSGRASGANVLTF.

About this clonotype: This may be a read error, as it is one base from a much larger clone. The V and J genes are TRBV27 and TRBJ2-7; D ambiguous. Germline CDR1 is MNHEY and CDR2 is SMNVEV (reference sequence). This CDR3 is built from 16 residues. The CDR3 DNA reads TGTGCCAGCAGTTTTAATGCTGACCCGAGCTCCTACGAGCAGCACTTC. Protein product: CASSFNADPSSYEQHF.

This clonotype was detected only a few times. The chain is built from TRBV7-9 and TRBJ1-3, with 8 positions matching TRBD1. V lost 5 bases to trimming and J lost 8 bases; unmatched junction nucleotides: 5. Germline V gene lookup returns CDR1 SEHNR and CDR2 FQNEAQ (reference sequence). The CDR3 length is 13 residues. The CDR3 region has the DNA TGTGCCAGCAGCGCCGACAGGGGTGACACCATATATTTT. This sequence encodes CASSADRGDTIYF. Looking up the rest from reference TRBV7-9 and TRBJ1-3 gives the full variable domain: DTGVSQNPRHKITKRGQNVTFRCDPISEHNRLYWYRQTLGQGPEFLTYFQNEAQLEKSRLLSDRFSAERPKGSFSTLEIQRTEQGDSAMYLCASSADRGDTIYFGEGSWLTVV.

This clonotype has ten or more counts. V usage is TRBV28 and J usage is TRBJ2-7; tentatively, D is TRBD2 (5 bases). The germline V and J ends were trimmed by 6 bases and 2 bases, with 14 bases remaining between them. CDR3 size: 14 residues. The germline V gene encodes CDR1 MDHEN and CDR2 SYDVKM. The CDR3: CASSLGGSPYEQYF. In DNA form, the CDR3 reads TGTGCCAGCAGCCTAGGAGGCAGTCCCTACGAGCAGTACTTC.

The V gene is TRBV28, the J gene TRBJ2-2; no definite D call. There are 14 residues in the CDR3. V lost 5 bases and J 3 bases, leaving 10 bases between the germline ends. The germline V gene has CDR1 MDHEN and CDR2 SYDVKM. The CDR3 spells CASSPAPHTGELFF. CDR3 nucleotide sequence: TGTGCCAGCAGTCCGGCTCCTCACACCGGGGAGCTGTTTTTT.

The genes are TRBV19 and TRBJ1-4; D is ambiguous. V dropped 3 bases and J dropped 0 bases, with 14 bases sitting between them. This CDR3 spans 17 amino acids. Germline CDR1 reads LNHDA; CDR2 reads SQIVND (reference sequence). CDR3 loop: CASSIGQIRATNEKLFF. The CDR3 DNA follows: TGTGCCAGTAGTATCGGTCAGATAAGAGCAACTAATGAAAAACTGTTTTTT. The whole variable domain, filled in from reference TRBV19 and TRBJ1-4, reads DGGITQSPKYLFRKEGQNVTLSCEQNLNHDAMYWYRQDPGQGLRLIYYSQIVNDFQKGDIAEGYSVSREKKESFPLTVTSAQKNPTAFYLCASSIGQIRATNEKLFFGSGTQLSVL.

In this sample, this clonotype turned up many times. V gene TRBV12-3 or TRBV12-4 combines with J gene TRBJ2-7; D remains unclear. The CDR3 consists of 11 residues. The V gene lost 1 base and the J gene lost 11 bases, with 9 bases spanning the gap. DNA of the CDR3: TGTGCCAGCAGTTTAGATGGGGTTAAGTACTTC. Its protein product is CASSLDGVKYF.

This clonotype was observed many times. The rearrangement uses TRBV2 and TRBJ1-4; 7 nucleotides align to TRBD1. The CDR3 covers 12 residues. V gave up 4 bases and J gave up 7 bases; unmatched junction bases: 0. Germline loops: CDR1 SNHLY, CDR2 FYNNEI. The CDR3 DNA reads TGTGCCAGCAGTGGGACAGGTGAAAAACTGTTTTTT. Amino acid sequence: CASSGTGEKLFF.

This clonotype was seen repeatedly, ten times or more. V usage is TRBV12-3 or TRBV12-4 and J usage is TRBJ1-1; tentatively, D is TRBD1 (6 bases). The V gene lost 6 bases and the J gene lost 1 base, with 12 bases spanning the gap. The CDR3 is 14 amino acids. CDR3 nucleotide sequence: TGTGCCAGCAGCCCCAGGGGCAGGAACACTGAAGCTTTCTTT. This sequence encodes CASSPRGRNTEAFF.

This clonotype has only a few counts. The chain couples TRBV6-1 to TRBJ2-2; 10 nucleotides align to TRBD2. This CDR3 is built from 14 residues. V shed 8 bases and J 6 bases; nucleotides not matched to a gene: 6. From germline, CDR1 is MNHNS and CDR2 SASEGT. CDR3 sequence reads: CASFSSGGAGELFF. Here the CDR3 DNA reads TGTGCCAGCTTCTCTAGCGGGGGCGCCGGGGAGCTGTTTTTT.